The 23 T cell receptor beta chains reported below all come from one sample, sequenced in a study of siplizumab effects on memory and regulatory T cells. TCRdb keeps only in-frame clones here, not all; method: immunoSEQ multiplex PCR. The sample records some 100,000 clones, 85% to 95% being singletons. The source material was non-Treg CD4+ T cells sorted from blood. Every receptor here comes from a human donor in good health.

The chain's CDR3 is CASQTGSYGYTF. The CDR3 nucleotides are TGTGCCAGCCAGACAGGGAGCTATGGCTACACCTTC. The V call is TRBV6-1, the J call TRBJ1-2; 7 bases align to TRBD1. V lost 8 bases and J lost 4; bases outside the gene matches: 4. Germline V CDR1 and CDR2: MNHNS, SASEGT. CDR3 length equals 12 residues.

The chain has TRBV6-5 and TRBJ1-2; maybe TRBD1 (6 bases). The CDR3 is made up of 13 amino acids. Trimming stripped 6 bases from V and 8 bases from J, with 16 bases between. Germline CDR1 reads MNHEY; CDR2 reads SVGAGI. The CDR3 region is CASSRSGQYGYTF. The CDR3, as DNA: TGTGCCAGCAGCCGCTCAGGACAGTACGGCTACACCTTC.

The chain employs TRBV28 and TRBJ2-5, with TRBD2 matching 9 bases. The J segment lost 5 bases and the V segment lost 5 bases, leaving 9 bases of the junction unmatched. Germline CDR1 and CDR2: MDHEN and SYDVKM. The CDR3 is made up of 15 amino acids. The chain's CDR3 is CASSEASGIGETQYF. CDR3 bases: TGTGCCAGCAGTGAGGCTAGCGGGATCGGGGAGACCCAGTACTTC.

This rearrangement joins TRBV11-3 to TRBJ2-1, with TRBD2 matching over 12 bases. Unmatched junction bases numbered 4, after V lost 5 bases and J lost 5 bases. The CDR3 covers 15 residues. CDR1 is SGHNT, CDR2 YENEEA, per germline. CDR3 residues: CASSKGLAGNNEQFF. In DNA, the CDR3 is TGTGCCAGCAGCAAAGGACTAGCGGGAAACAATGAGCAGTTCTTC.

The chain carries TRBV6-4 and TRBJ2-3, with a possible D match to TRBD1 (5 bases). Trimming left V 3 bases short and J 1 base short, with 8 bases between. Looked up from germline, CDR1 is MRHNA and CDR2 is SNTAGT. The CDR3 is 14 amino acids. CDR3 loop: CASSDWGRTDTQYF. CDR3 coding DNA: TGTGCCAGCAGTGATTGGGGCCGCACAGATACGCAGTATTTT.

This chain links TRBV10-2 with TRBJ2-2; D is unresolved. This CDR3 spans 15 amino acids. V lost 10 bases, J lost 0 bases, and 15 bases lay in between. Germline values: CDR1 WSHSY, CDR2 SAAADI. The CDR3 protein is CATLIETSNTGELFF. CDR3 nucleotide sequence: TGCGCCACACTCATTGAGACATCGAACACCGGGGAGCTGTTTTTT.

The chain links TRBV6-5 to TRBJ1-1; maybe TRBD1 (6 bases). This CDR3 contains 14 residues. V was shortened by 5 bases and J by 4 bases, with 14 bases between the two germline ends. In germline, CDR1 is MNHEY, CDR2 SVGAGI. CDR3 sequence: CASSPDSKGTEAFF. The CDR3 coding sequence is TGTGCCAGCAGTCCGGACAGTAAGGGCACTGAAGCTTTCTTT.

The chain employs TRBV28 and TRBJ2-7; 11 positions match TRBD1. CDR3 length: 14 amino acids. CDR1 and CDR2 (germline): MDHEN, SYDVKM. The trim removed 6 bases at V and 3 bases at J, leaving 4 bases unmatched. The CDR3 is CASRGTGGDYEQYF. CDR3 nucleotides: TGTGCCAGCAGAGGGACAGGGGGGGACTACGAGCAGTACTTC.

The CDR3 DNA is TGTGCCAGCAGTTACTCGATCTCAGGGGAGGTGGGACAAGCGGCTAATGAAAAACTGTTTTTT. Encoded protein: CASSYSISGEVGQAANEKLFF. The chain recombines TRBV6-8 with TRBJ1-4, with a possible D match to TRBD1 (6 bases). V was shortened by 0 bases and J by 3 bases, with 26 bases between the two germline ends. CDR3 length equals 21 residues. Germline V lookup: CDR1 MNHGY, CDR2 SAAAGT.

This sequence joins TRBV15 and TRBJ1-5; 7 bases match TRBD1. The CDR3 has 15 amino acids. Germline V gene data show CDR1 as LNHNV and CDR2 as YYDKDF (reference sequence). V lost 5 bases to trimming and J lost 4 bases; unmatched junction nucleotides: 8. The CDR3 spells CATSEERRGNQPQHF. CDR3 coding DNA: TGTGCCACCAGCGAGGAACGCAGGGGGAATCAGCCCCAGCATTTT.

V usage is TRBV7-2 and J usage is TRBJ2-1; D call uncertain. In germline, CDR1 is SGHTA, CDR2 FQGNSA. The CDR3 length is 15 residues. V lost 0 bases and J 7 bases, leaving 13 bases between the germline ends. The CDR3 nucleotides are TGTGCCAGCAGCTTAGCATCCGGGTCCTTTAATGAGCAGTTCTTC. Translating gives CASSLASGSFNEQFF.

Of note for this clone: The junction does not match germline at one end; this may be a read error. The chain is built from TRBV27 and TRBJ2-3; 8 bases match TRBD1. Germline V gene lookup returns CDR1 MNHEY and CDR2 SMNVEV (reference sequence). This CDR3 spans 18 amino acids. CDR3 in DNA: TGTGCCAGCCGTTTTGTAATGGGCAGGGGGCGAGACTTTGGTACGCAGTATTTT. This translates into CASRFVMGRGRDFGTQYF.

J is TRBJ2-1 and V is TRBV28, with 7 bases aligning to TRBD2. CDR1 is MDHEN, CDR2 SYDVKM, per germline. Trimming removed 2 bases from V and 6 bases from J; junction bases left unmatched: 4. There are 14 residues in the CDR3. CDR3 DNA sequence: TGTGCCAGCAGTTTACCTAGCGGCGCCAATGAGCAGTTCTTC. It is translated as CASSLPSGANEQFF.

The chain joins TRBV7-2 to TRBJ2-1; tentatively, D is TRBD1 (5 bases). The CDR3 is made up of 12 amino acids. Germline lookup yields CDR1 SGHTA and CDR2 FQGNSA. Between the trimmed V and J ends, which lost 1 base and 10 bases, there was a span of 8 bases. The CDR3 nucleotides are TGTGCCAGCAGCTTAGGACAGACAGAGCAGTTCTTC. Translating gives CASSLGQTEQFF.

CDR3 protein: CAWGKGPEAFF. As DNA, the CDR3 is TGTGCCTGGGGTAAAGGACCTGAAGCTTTCTTT. The gene calls are TRBV30 and TRBJ1-1; D remains ambiguous. V was shortened by 5 bases and J by 6 bases, with 10 bases between the two germline ends. Germline values: CDR1 GTSNPN, CDR2 SVGIG (reference sequence). The CDR3 totals 11 residues.

The CDR3 is CASQTSGQTEQYF. The CDR3 DNA is TGCGCCAGTCAGACCTCCGGACAAACCGAGCAGTACTTC. The chain links TRBV10-1 to TRBJ2-7, with D possibly matching TRBD1 (5 bases). Trimming cost V 9 bases and J 6 bases, with 18 bases left between them. Germline V gene sequence: CDR1 WNHNN, CDR2 SYGVQD (reference sequence). The CDR3 contains 13 residues.

This sequence joins TRBV14 and TRBJ2-5, with D possibly being TRBD1 or TRBD2 (6 bases each). The closer fit of TRBJ2-7 to the DNA end suggests the J call may be wrong. Germline V lookup: CDR1 SGHDN, CDR2 FVKESK. This CDR3 is 15 amino acids long. The CDR3 nucleotides read TGTGCCAGCAGTCTTCTCGGGGGCCGCGGCTACGAGCAGTACTTC. Its protein product is CASSLLGGRGYEQYF.

This clone was recorded only once. This sequence joins TRBV30 and TRBJ2-2, with D tentatively TRBD1 or TRBD2 (6 bases each). The CDR3 loop spans 14 amino acids. Germline V gives CDR1 GTSNPN, CDR2 SVGIG (reference sequence). V lost 3 bases to trimming and J lost 4 bases, with 12 bases between them. DNA for the CDR3: TGTGCCTGGAGGGGCAGGGGAGGCACCGGGGAGCTGTTTTTT. Protein: CAWRGRGGTGELFF.

V is TRBV9 and J is TRBJ1-2; D not resolved. Trimming cost V 5 bases and J 7 bases, with 15 bases left between them. This CDR3 contains 13 residues. Germline loops: CDR1 SGDLS, CDR2 YYNGEE. The DNA for the CDR3 is TGTGCCAGCAGGGAGTCCTGGGGAGGTGGCTACACCTTC. Residues: CASRESWGGGYTF.

The gene calls are TRBV19 and TRBJ2-2, with D possibly matching TRBD1 (5 bases). Per germline, CDR1 LNHDA and CDR2 SQIVND (reference sequence). The CDR3 is 14 amino acids. The V end was cut by 6 bases, the J end by 7 bases, with 15 bases between. In DNA form, the CDR3 reads TGTGCCAGTAGCTTACCCCAGGGTATCGGGGAGCTGTTTTTT. This codes for CASSLPQGIGELFF.

The chain uses TRBV15 and TRBJ2-5; D uncertain. Trimming pared 5 bases from V and 3 bases from J, leaving 4 bases between. The CDR3 is 11 amino acids. Germline CDR1 LNHNV, CDR2 YYDKDF (reference sequence). The CDR3 sequence is CATSGKETQYF. The CDR3 bases are TGTGCCACCAGCGGGAAAGAGACCCAGTACTTC.

The gene calls are TRBV5-1 and TRBJ1-5; D perhaps matches TRBD1 (5 bases). CDR1 SGHRS and CDR2 YFSETQ come from the germline V gene. Trimming stripped 0 bases from V and 3 bases from J, with 10 bases between. This CDR3 is built from 15 residues. CDR3 bases: TGCGCCAGCAGCTTGGCGGGGCTTAACAATCAGCCCCAGCATTTT. This translates into CASSLAGLNNQPQHF.

This rearrangement joins TRBV12-5 to TRBJ1-1; D gene unclear. V lost 5 bases to trimming and J lost 0 bases, with 7 bases between them. The CDR3 is 13 amino acids. The germline V gene has CDR1 LGHNT and CDR2 FRNRAP. CDR3 bases: TGTGCTAGTGGTAACGCCATGAACACTGAAGCTTTCTTT. Its translation: CASGNAMNTEAFF.